The rows below give T cell receptor beta chains drawn from one sample of a study of CD8 T cells in Susac syndrome. From the immunoSEQ multiplex PCR reads, TCRdb called clonotypes with MiXCR, one entry per CDR3 protein. The repertoire includes nearly 70,000 distinct CDR3 sequences, roughly 94% of them detected once, and 0.2% to 0.25% sits in the top ten. The specimen sequenced was CD8+ T cells from PBMCs. These receptors all stem from a human donor in good health. Each CDR3 is given with its conserved first and last residue. Fields, in order: D gene, J gene, V gene, clone size, CDR3 protein, CDR3 DNA. The D gene is left open where the match is weak. Some rows mark clone size as missing; the rest say once, few, many or name a class of expanded clone.

D gene: NA; J gene: TRBJ2-5; V gene: TRBV9; clone size: NA; CDR3 protein: CASSVVPGLAETQYF; CDR3 DNA: TGTGCCAGCAGCGTGGTTCCGGGTCTAGCAGAGACCCAGTACTTC
D gene: NA; J gene: TRBJ2-7; V gene: TRBV12-3/TRBV12-4; clone size: NA; CDR3 protein: CASSSLVAFEQYF; CDR3 DNA: TGTGCCAGCAGTTCCCTAGTGGCGTTCGAGCAGTACTTC
D gene: NA; J gene: TRBJ2-4; V gene: TRBV6-5; clone size: few; CDR3 protein: CASSYEGSLAKNIQYF; CDR3 DNA: TGTGCCAGCAGTTACGAGGGGTCCTTAGCCAAAAACATTCAGTACTTC
D gene: NA; J gene: TRBJ2-1; V gene: TRBV7-2; clone size: once; CDR3 protein: CASSLDTYNEQFF; CDR3 DNA: TGTGCCAGCAGCTTAGACACCTACAATGAGCAGTTCTTC
D gene: NA; J gene: TRBJ2-7; V gene: TRBV28; clone size: NA; CDR3 protein: CASSHYEQYF; CDR3 DNA: TGTGCCAGCAGTCACTACGAGCAGTACTTC
D gene: NA; J gene: TRBJ2-5; V gene: TRBV24-1; clone size: NA; CDR3 protein: CATSDFRSGRMETQYF; CDR3 DNA: TGTGCCACCAGTGATTTTAGGTCGGGCCGGATGGAGACCCAGTACTTC
D gene: TRBD1; J gene: TRBJ1-4; V gene: TRBV29-1; clone size: NA; CDR3 protein: CSVVDRGNEKLFF; CDR3 DNA: TGCAGCGTCGTGGACAGGGGTAATGAAAAACTGTTTTTT
D gene: TRBD1; J gene: TRBJ1-5; V gene: TRBV4-1; clone size: NA; CDR3 protein: CASSFRTGPQPQHF; CDR3 DNA: TGCGCCAGCAGCTTTCGGACAGGGCCTCAGCCCCAGCATTTT
D gene: NA; J gene: TRBJ2-5; V gene: TRBV7-2; clone size: NA; CDR3 protein: CASSLGLRETQYF; CDR3 DNA: TGTGCCAGCAGCTTAGGCCTTAGAGAGACCCAGTACTTC
D gene: TRBD1; J gene: TRBJ2-7; V gene: TRBV5-6; clone size: NA; CDR3 protein: CASSSGTGAYEQYF; CDR3 DNA: TGTGCCAGCAGCTCCGGGACAGGAGCCTACGAGCAGTACTTC
D gene: NA; J gene: TRBJ2-2; V gene: TRBV7-2; clone size: NA; CDR3 protein: CASSEDLAGELFF; CDR3 DNA: TGTGCCAGCAGCGAGGACCTAGCCGGGGAGCTGTTTTTT
D gene: NA; J gene: TRBJ2-2; V gene: TRBV7-9; clone size: NA; CDR3 protein: CASSFSAANTGELFF; CDR3 DNA: TGTGCCAGCAGCTTCTCGGCAGCGAACACCGGGGAGCTGTTTTTT
D gene: NA; J gene: TRBJ2-7; V gene: TRBV29-1; clone size: NA; CDR3 protein: CSVVTYEQYF; CDR3 DNA: TGCAGCGTTGTAACCTACGAGCAGTACTTC
D gene: NA; J gene: TRBJ2-3; V gene: TRBV28; clone size: NA; CDR3 protein: CASSPPVGGTQYF; CDR3 DNA: TGTGCCAGCAGTCCCCCGGTGGGAGGTACGCAGTATTTT
D gene: NA; J gene: TRBJ2-5; V gene: TRBV4-3; clone size: NA; CDR3 protein: CASSPGKPGLEQETQYF; CDR3 DNA: TGCGCCAGCAGCCCGGGAAAGCCGGGGCTTGAGCAAGAGACCCAGTACTTC
D gene: NA; J gene: TRBJ2-1; V gene: TRBV9; clone size: NA; CDR3 protein: CASSTQGREQFF; CDR3 DNA: TGTGCCAGCAGCACACAGGGGAGGGAGCAGTTCTTC
D gene: NA; J gene: TRBJ2-3; V gene: TRBV4-3; clone size: NA; CDR3 protein: CASSQGFSDATDTQYF; CDR3 DNA: TGCGCCAGCAGCCAGGGATTTTCTGACGCTACAGATACGCAGTATTTT
D gene: NA; J gene: TRBJ2-7; V gene: TRBV13; clone size: NA; CDR3 protein: CASSFPYEQYF; CDR3 DNA: TGTGCCAGCAGCTTCCCCTACGAGCAGTACTTC